The sequence of this TCR beta chain was determined in a study of blood T cell repertoires in COVID-19. Method: immunoSEQ multiplex PCR; TCRdb's copy keeps in-frame clones and lacks some. This table has about 340,000 clones, 91% appearing once. The CDR3 sequence is 13 residues long. Trimming left V 5 bases short and J 4 bases short, with 9 bases between. Germline-derived CDR1 and CDR2 are MNHEY and SVGEGT. The sample taken for sequencing was peripheral blood. V and J are TRBV6-2 or TRBV6-3 and TRBJ2-1, with D possibly TRBD2 on 5 matching bases. The receptor was isolated from a woman aged 18-29 years who had recovered from COVID-19. The CDR3 region has the DNA TGTGCCAGCAGTGACTACAAGTACAATGAGCAGTTCTTC. Protein sequence: CASSDYKYNEQFF.